The 27 T cell receptor beta chains below come from one sample, sequenced in a study of T cells in Graves' hyperthyroidism and ophthalmopathy. Amplification targeted TCR beta CDR3 regions from RNA transcripts. During a first-round RT-PCR of the TCR CDR3, the HTBI primer set was used. TCRdb itself ran the multiplex PCR reads through MiXCR, one entry per CDR3 protein. The table shows 350,000 to 400,000 distinct CDR3 sequences, with about 15% occurring only once. Sequences were obtained from blood. These receptors were collected from a woman aged 30 to 39 with Graves' hyperthyroidism.

This clonotype has more than one count but fewer than ten. The V gene is TRBV20-1, the J gene TRBJ2-5; D might be TRBD2 (6 bases). Germline CDR1 is DFQATT and CDR2 is SNEGSKA (reference sequence). The CDR3 covers 15 residues. The V end was cut by 1 base, the J end by 5 bases, with 17 bases between. The CDR3 here is CSARGLRLGVETQYF. CDR3 bases: TGCAGTGCTAGAGGACTCAGACTAGGGGTGGAGACCCAGTACTTC.

This chain connects TRBV29-1 to TRBJ2-7; 7 bases fit TRBD1. The CDR3 extends over 12 amino acids. Unmatched junction bases numbered 8, after V lost 6 bases and J lost 6 bases. CDR1 is SQVTM and CDR2 is ANQGSEA in the germline V gene. Written as DNA, the CDR3 is TGCAGCGTCACAGGGGTAGGGACCGAGCAGTACTTC. This sequence encodes CSVTGVGTEQYF.

The chain has TRBV19 and TRBJ1-5, with 8 bases identical to TRBD1. With V trimmed by 8 bases and J by 0 bases, 3 bases remained unmatched. This CDR3 is built from 14 residues. The germline V gene has CDR1 LNHDA and CDR2 SQIVND (reference sequence). This CDR3 is CASYDRGSNQPQHF. The DNA for the CDR3 is TGTGCCAGTTATGACAGGGGTAGCAATCAGCCCCAGCATTTT.

This clonotype occurred a few times. The chain links TRBV29-1 to TRBJ2-1, with 7 bases identical to TRBD1. The CDR3 loop spans 12 amino acids. V dropped 6 bases and J dropped 4; count of bases not matched to a gene: 3. Germline lookup yields CDR1 SQVTM and CDR2 ANQGSEA. In DNA form, the CDR3 reads TGCAGCGTCCGGGGACAGTACAATGAGCAGTTCTTC. This gives the protein CSVRGQYNEQFF.

This clonotype has a count of ten or more. The chain has TRBV10-3 and TRBJ2-7; D remains unclear. CDR1 and CDR2 from the germline V gene are ENHRY and SYGVKD. V lost 6 bases to trimming and J lost 3 bases, with 6 bases between them. CDR3 length: 11 amino acids. Here the CDR3 reads CAIRTNYEQYF. The CDR3 DNA is TGTGCCATCAGGACAAACTACGAGCAGTACTTC.

There are many counts of this clonotype. This chain links TRBV9 with TRBJ2-1; 7 nucleotides line up with TRBD2. Germline lookup yields CDR1 SGDLS and CDR2 YYNGEE. The CDR3 extends over 17 amino acids. The J segment lost 4 bases and the V segment lost 0 bases, leaving 10 bases of the junction unmatched. The CDR3 reads CASSVGRSGGSYNEQFF. CDR3 DNA: TGTGCCAGCAGCGTAGGAAGATCGGGAGGCTCATACAATGAGCAGTTCTTC.

Note on this clonotype: A single base separates this from a much larger clone, so it may be a read error. The chain combines TRBV6-1 with TRBJ2-1; TRBD2 aligns across 10 bases. The J call may be wrong; the DNA end is better matched by TRBJ2-7. Germline V CDR1 and CDR2: MNHNS, SASEGT. The CDR3 has 15 amino acids. The CDR3 reads CASKDREREGNEQYF. The CDR3 bases are TGTGCCAGCAAGGACAGAGAGCGGGAGGGCAATGAGCAGTACTTC.

This clonotype was observed a few times. This chain connects TRBV29-1 to TRBJ2-1, with TRBD2 as a possible D gene (6 bases). The CDR3 contains 14 residues. Germline lookup yields CDR1 SQVTM and CDR2 ANQGSEA. V lost 2 bases and J 4 bases, leaving 12 bases between the germline ends. CDR3 sequence reads: CSVELAAVYNEQFF. For the CDR3, the DNA is TGCAGCGTTGAATTAGCGGCGGTTTACAATGAGCAGTTCTTC.

This clonotype was found a few times. The rearrangement joins TRBV4-2 to TRBJ2-3; the match to TRBD2 covers 7 bases. V trimming: 4 bases; J trimming: 2 bases; junction bases outside the gene matches: 18. The CDR3 runs 19 residues. Germline V gene data show CDR1 as LGHNA and CDR2 as YNFKEQ. The CDR3 here is CASSPLLSASGHPTDTQYF. CDR3 nucleotide sequence: TGTGCCAGCAGCCCCCTGCTTTCTGCTAGCGGCCATCCCACAGATACGCAGTATTTT.

The gene calls are TRBV19 and TRBJ2-6; weak D call: TRBD1 (5 bases). This CDR3 spans 14 amino acids. The germline V and J ends were trimmed by 8 bases and 2 bases, with 10 bases remaining between them. In germline, CDR1 is LNHDA, CDR2 SQIVND (reference sequence). In nucleotides, the CDR3 is TGTGCCAGTGATGACAGAGCTGGGGCCAACGTCCTGACTTTC. Protein: CASDDRAGANVLTF.

This clonotype was detected ten times or more. The chain uses TRBV5-1 and TRBJ2-2; no clear D. Trimming shortened V by 0 bases and J by 4 bases, and 10 bases separated the two germline ends. The CDR3 is made up of 15 amino acids. Germline-derived CDR1 and CDR2 are SGHRS and YFSETQ. CDR3 in amino acids: CASSLGGISTGELFF. The CDR3 nucleotides are TGCGCCAGCAGCTTGGGCGGCATTTCCACCGGGGAGCTGTTTTTT.

This chain joins TRBV5-4 and TRBJ2-3; 8 bases line up with TRBD1. With 4 bases clipped from V and 2 bases from J, the junction kept 9 bases outside the gene matches. Germline values: CDR1 SGHNT, CDR2 YYREEE (reference sequence). This CDR3 has 16 residues. CDR3 in DNA: TGTGCCAGCAGCCGGGACAGGACTTCTCACACAGATACGCAGTATTTT. This gives the protein CASSRDRTSHTDTQYF.

Worth noting for this clonotype: This could be a read error, since a much larger clone is one nucleotide away. This sequence joins TRBV12-3 or TRBV12-4 and TRBJ1-6; D is unresolved. The CDR3 runs 14 residues. V was cut by 5 bases and J by 10 bases, with 15 bases left in between. In DNA form, the CDR3 reads TGTGCCAGCAGTCTCGGACGAGCTGGATCACCCCTCCACTTT. Amino acids: CASSLGRAGSPLHF.

There are many counts of this clonotype. The rearrangement joins TRBV4-1 to TRBJ2-7; tentative D call: TRBD1 (6 bases). V dropped 2 bases and J dropped 7 bases, with 18 bases sitting between them. CDR3 length: 15 amino acids. Per germline, CDR1 MGHRA and CDR2 YSYEKL. The CDR3, as DNA: TGCGCCAGCAGCCAATACGACCAACAGGGTTGGGAGCAGTACTTC. Translated, it gives CASSQYDQQGWEQYF.

At least ten counts were recorded for this clonotype. V and J are TRBV28 and TRBJ2-7, with a tentative D call TRBD1 (5 bases). Germline V gene sequence: CDR1 MDHEN, CDR2 SYDVKM. This CDR3 has 15 residues. Trimming took off 3 bases at V and 7 bases at J, with 19 bases between the two ends. CDR3 in DNA: TGTGCCAGCAGTTTGGTCGTCGACAGAGTCAAGGAGCAGTACTTC. It specifies CASSLVVDRVKEQYF.

This clonotype was observed at least ten times. This sequence joins TRBV28 and TRBJ2-7; 7 bases fit TRBD1. Germline CDR1 and CDR2: MDHEN and SYDVKM. J gave up 3 bases and V 5 bases, and 13 bases lay outside the gene matches. This CDR3 is 16 amino acids long. The CDR3 is CASSLPVPGQYYEQYF. In nucleotides, the CDR3 is TGTGCCAGCAGTCTCCCAGTTCCGGGACAGTACTACGAGCAGTACTTC.

This clonotype was seen at least ten times. The chain combines TRBV2 with TRBJ1-2; TRBD1 aligns across 7 bases. CDR3 length equals 16 residues. CDR1 and CDR2 from the germline V gene are SNHLY and FYNNEI. Unmatched junction bases numbered 13, after V lost 5 bases and J lost 4 bases. Written as DNA, the CDR3 is TGTGCCAGCAGTCCCCGCGTGGCGCGGACAGGCTATGGCTACACCTTC. Its protein product is CASSPRVARTGYGYTF.

The chain has TRBV20-1 and TRBJ2-7; 9 bases align to TRBD2. Germline lookup yields CDR1 DFQATT and CDR2 SNEGSKA (reference sequence). Germline trimming cut 6 bases from V and 7 bases from J; bases unmatched to any gene: 16. The CDR3 runs to 15 residues. The CDR3 region is CSADKSSGTPGEQYF. In DNA form, the CDR3 reads TGCAGTGCCGATAAATCTAGCGGGACGCCCGGGGAGCAGTACTTC.

In this sample, this clonotype turned up many times. The chain recombines TRBV7-2 with TRBJ2-3, with 8 bases that match TRBD2. Trimming cost V 1 base and J 1 base; bases outside gene matches: 4. The germline CDR1 and CDR2 sequences are SGHTA and FQGNSA. This CDR3 is 16 amino acids long. In DNA, the CDR3 is TGTGCCAGCAGCTTAGTAGCGACTAGCGGCACAGATACGCAGTATTTT. Amino acid sequence: CASSLVATSGTDTQYF.

V and J are TRBV7-9 and TRBJ1-4, with 8 positions matching TRBD1. Germline V gives CDR1 SEHNR, CDR2 FQNEAQ (reference sequence). The J segment lost 8 bases and the V segment lost 5 bases, leaving 7 bases of the junction unmatched. The CDR3 spans 14 residues. The chain's CDR3 is CASSPTGAWEKLFF. The CDR3 bases are TGTGCCAGCAGCCCGACAGGGGCGTGGGAAAAACTGTTTTTT.

J is TRBJ2-2 and V is TRBV5-1; the D gene is possibly TRBD2 (6 bases). CDR1 is SGHRS, CDR2 YFSETQ, per germline. Deletions cut 3 bases from V and 7 bases from J, with 16 bases between. This CDR3 is built from 15 residues. For the CDR3, the DNA is TGCGCCAGCAGCTCCTTAGGAGGGCATGGCGGGGAGCTGTTTTTT. As protein: CASSSLGGHGGELFF.

This clonotype was observed at least ten times. V gene TRBV6-2 or TRBV6-3 combines with J gene TRBJ2-1; no firm D call. V lost 2 bases to trimming and J lost 6 bases, with 11 bases between them. The germline CDR1 and CDR2 sequences are MNHEY and SVGEGT. The length of the CDR3 is 14 residues. The CDR3 is CASSYGERVNEQFF. CDR3 nucleotide sequence: TGTGCCAGCAGTTACGGCGAGAGAGTCAATGAGCAGTTCTTC.

Ten or more counts support this clonotype. The V gene is TRBV24-1, the J gene TRBJ2-7, with TRBD2 matching 10 bases. The CDR3 spans 14 residues. Germline V gene lookup returns CDR1 KGHDR and CDR2 SFDVKD. The V segment lost 6 bases and the J segment 0 bases; nucleotides outside the gene matches: 1. The CDR3 here is CATSSSGSSYEQYF. CDR3 nucleotides: TGTGCCACCAGTTCTAGCGGGAGCTCCTACGAGCAGTACTTC.

This clonotype was seen only a few times. The gene calls are TRBV3-1 and TRBJ1-4, with D perhaps TRBD1 (6 bases). The V gene's germline CDR1 is LGHDT and CDR2 YNNKEL (reference sequence). V dropped 1 base and J dropped 3 bases, with 9 bases sitting between them. The CDR3 is made up of 15 amino acids. CDR3 bases: TGTGCCAGCAGCCAAGCCACAGGGCCTAATGAAAAACTGTTTTTT. Translated: CASSQATGPNEKLFF.

Regarding this clonotype: The conserved phenylalanine or tryptophan normally closing the CDR3 is absent here, so this likely arose from a read error. The chain combines TRBV2 with TRBJ2-2; 9 bases are a match to TRBD1. Trimming took 6 bases from V and 2 from J; bases not matched to a gene: 7. The germline V gene encodes CDR1 SNHLY and CDR2 FYNNEI. The CDR3 sequence is 16 residues long. The CDR3 here is CASRDPGQGNTGELFL. CDR3 DNA: TGTGCCAGCAGGGATCCGGGACAGGGAAACACCGGGGAGCTGTTTCTT.

Many counts were recorded for this clonotype. This chain uses TRBV6-1 with TRBJ1-2; TRBD1 is a possible D gene (5 bases). This CDR3 is 15 amino acids long. The V and J ends lost 0 bases and 7 bases respectively, with 15 bases between them. Germline CDR1 is MNHNS and CDR2 is SASEGT. This CDR3 is CASSEAETASFGYTF. The DNA for the CDR3 is TGTGCCAGCAGTGAAGCGGAGACAGCTTCCTTTGGCTACACCTTC.

Only a few counts were recorded for this clonotype. It may be a read error: a sequence one base away is much more abundant. V and J are TRBV28 and TRBJ1-2; TRBD1 is a possible D gene (6 bases). This CDR3 spans 12 amino acids. Germline V gene data show CDR1 as MDHEN and CDR2 as SYDVKM. V lost 3 bases, J lost 9 bases, and 11 bases lay in between. The CDR3, as DNA: TGTGCCAGCAGTTTTGGACAGAGGAGCTACACCTTC. Its translation: CASSFGQRSYTF.